The clone carrying this TCR beta chain showed up just a few times. The CDR3 contains 12 residues. V dropped 5 bases and J dropped 4 bases, with 6 bases sitting between them. CDR1 WNHNN and CDR2 SYGVQD come from the germline V gene (reference sequence). The repertoire was sequenced with immunoSEQ multiplex PCR; TCRdb's copy has only in-frame clones and lacks some. The table has around 450,000 clones, around 89% seen once. The sample comes from a study of blood T cell repertoires in COVID-19. Sequencing was carried out using peripheral blood. The sequence was obtained from a woman in her twenties or thirties with acute or convalescent COVID-19. The chain combines TRBV10-1 with TRBJ1-5; possible D gene TRBD1, 6 bases. CDR3 region: CASSTGNQPQHF. DNA for the CDR3: TGCGCCAGCAGTACAGGGAATCAGCCCCAGCATTTT.